This is a list of T cell receptor beta chains from one sample in a study of regulatory T cells in long-lasting Graves disease. TCRdb fed the multiplex PCR reads into MiXCR, producing one record per CDR3 protein. The sample consists of 650,000 to 700,000 distinct CDR3 sequences, 30% of them appearing once. This specimen was peripheral blood mononuclear cells (PBMCs), taken when the disease was refractory, from a patient treated with antithyroid drugs. These receptors all come from a female donor with Graves disease. Each CDR3 is given with its conserved first and last residue. A D gene is named only where the DNA matches it firmly. The size field is filled for only some rows; it gives once, few, many or a size class.

TRBD2 | TRBJ2-5 | few | 14 | TRBV5-5 | TGTGCCAGCAGCTTGCCCGGGAGGGCGGGTGAGCAGTACTTC | CASSLPGRAGEQYF
. | TRBJ1-2 | many | 17 | TRBV7-2 | TGTGCCAGCAGCTTAGTTGGGCCTGGTGCAGCTAACTATGGCTACACCTTC | CASSLVGPGAANYGYTF
. | TRBJ1-1 | . | 15 | TRBV5-5 | TGTGCCAGCAGCTTGGTTGGGAGGCCGAACACTGAAGCTTTCTTT | CASSLVGRPNTEAFF
. | TRBJ2-7 | . | 13 | TRBV3-1 | TGTGCCAGCAGCCAACCAGGGGTTGGCGAGCAGTACTTC | CASSQPGVGEQYF
. | TRBJ2-5 | few | 15 | TRBV29-1 | TGCAGCGTTTCGGGAGGGGACAGAGCTGAAGAGACCCAGTACTTC | CSVSGGDRAEETQYF
. | TRBJ1-2 | . | 13 | TRBV20-1 | TGCAGTGCTAGAGGGGTAGCTAACTATGGCTACACCTTC | CSARGVANYGYTF
. | TRBJ1-5 | . | 16 | TRBV10-3 | TGTGCCATCAGTGAGGGGAGGGGGTCTAGCAATCAGCCCCAGCATTTT | CAISEGRGSSNQPQHF
TRBD1 | TRBJ2-2 | few | 16 | TRBV19 | TGTGCCATTGGGACTCCGGGACAGGGGATGTCGGGGGAGCTGTTTTTT | CAIGTPGQGMSGELFF
. | TRBJ1-6 | . | 15 | TRBV6-2/TRBV6-3 | TGTGCCAGCAGCACCGACGGAAGAAATAATTCACCCCTCCACTTT | CASSTDGRNNSPLHF
. | TRBJ1-6 | . | 15 | TRBV19 | TGTGCCAGTAGCATGGGAGACCTGCATAATTCACCCCTCCACTTT | CASSMGDLHNSPLHF
TRBD2 | TRBJ2-1 | . | 14 | TRBV5-1 | TGCGCCAGCAGCCGACTAGCGGGGATTAATGAGCAGTTCTTC | CASSRLAGINEQFF
. | TRBJ1-6 | . | 13 | TRBV5-1 | TGCGCCAGCAGCGTTGACAGTCACTCACCCCTCCACTTT | CASSVDSHSPLHF
. | TRBJ1-2 | . | 12 | TRBV6-5 | TGTGCCAGCAGTTACCCGGGCCATGGCTACACCTTC | CASSYPGHGYTF
TRBD1 | TRBJ2-7 | . | 14 | TRBV6-2/TRBV6-3 | TGTGCCAGCAGTTTCCTGGACAGGAGGTACGAGCAGTACTTC | CASSFLDRRYEQYF
. | TRBJ2-7 | many | 11 | TRBV20-1 | TGCAGTGCTAGAGATCGGTGGGAGCAGTACTTC | CSARDRWEQYF
TRBD1 | TRBJ1-2 | many | 14 | TRBV30 | TGTGCCTGGAAAGGACAGGGGGCGTATTATGGCTACACCTTC | CAWKGQGAYYGYTF
. | TRBJ2-1 | few | 14 | TRBV30 | TGTGCCGGGAGGGGGGATCAAGGGATCAATGAGCAGTTCTTC | CAGRGDQGINEQFF
TRBD1 | TRBJ2-2 | . | 17 | TRBV5-1 | TGCGCCAGCAGCCGCTTTAGGGCAGGGGGCACCACCGGGGAGCTGTTTTTT | CASSRFRAGGTTGELFF
. | TRBJ1-3 | . | 13 | TRBV6-1 | TGTGCCAGCAGTGTGGGACCTCGAAACACCATATATTTT | CASSVGPRNTIYF
. | TRBJ1-2 | many | 13 | TRBV28 | TGTGCCAGCAGTACCGACAGTTTCTATGGCTACACCTTC | CASSTDSFYGYTF